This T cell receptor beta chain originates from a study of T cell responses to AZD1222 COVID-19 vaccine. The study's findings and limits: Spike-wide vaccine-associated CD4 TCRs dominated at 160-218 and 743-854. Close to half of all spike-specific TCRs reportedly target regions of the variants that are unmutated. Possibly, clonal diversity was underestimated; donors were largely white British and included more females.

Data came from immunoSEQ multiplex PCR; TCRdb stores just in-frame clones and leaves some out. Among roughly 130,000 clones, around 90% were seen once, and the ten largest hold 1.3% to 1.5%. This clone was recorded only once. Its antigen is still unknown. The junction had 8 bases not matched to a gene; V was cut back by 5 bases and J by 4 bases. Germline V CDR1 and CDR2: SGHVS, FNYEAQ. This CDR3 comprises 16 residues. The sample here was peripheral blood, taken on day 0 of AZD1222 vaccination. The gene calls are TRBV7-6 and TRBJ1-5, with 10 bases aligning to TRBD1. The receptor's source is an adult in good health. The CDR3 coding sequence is TGTGCCAGCAGCCCAGGGACAGGGGCCGGGAATCAGCCCCAGCATTTT. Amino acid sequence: CASSPGTGAGNQPQHF.